The 14 T cell receptor beta chains reported below all come from one sample, sequenced in a study of T cell responses to AZD1222 COVID-19 vaccine. Clones were sequenced by immunoSEQ multiplex PCR, and TCRdb holds only the in-frame ones, with some missing. The table has about 76,000 clones, 60% to 85% seen once. Sequencing was performed on peripheral blood, taken 28 days after the second dose of the MenACWY control vaccine. These receptors came from an adult who received the MenACWY meningococcal vaccine as a control.

As concerns this clone: One end of the junction does not line up with germline, which may come from a read error. The chain carries TRBV6-1 and TRBJ2-7, with 7 bases aligning to TRBD2. Germline lookup yields CDR1 MNHNS and CDR2 SASEGT. This CDR3 comprises 12 residues. The CDR3 nucleotides are TGTGCCAGCAGTGAAGGTCGGGAGGAACGGAACTTC. Translated, it gives CASSEGREERNF.

This chain joins TRBV2 and TRBJ2-7, with 10 bases identical to TRBD2. V lost 4 bases and J lost 2; bases outside the gene matches: 5. The CDR3 length is 15 residues. Germline V gene lookup returns CDR1 SNHLY and CDR2 FYNNEI. Here the CDR3 reads CASSGGLAYAYEQYF. The CDR3, as DNA: TGTGCCAGCAGTGGGGGACTAGCGTACGCCTACGAGCAGTACTTC.

The genes are TRBV2 and TRBJ2-5; possible D gene TRBD2, 5 bases. The CDR3 is 15 residues long. Germline CDR1 is SNHLY and CDR2 is FYNNEI. The V gene lost 6 bases and the J gene lost 3 bases, with 17 bases spanning the gap. The CDR3 loop reads CASSSLGVPEETQYF. CDR3 nucleotide sequence: TGTGCCAGCAGCTCCCTCGGGGTGCCAGAAGAGACCCAGTACTTC.

The chain joins TRBV4-3 to TRBJ1-1; TRBD1 matches at 7 bases. Trimming cost V 2 bases and J 4 bases; bases outside gene matches: 13. The CDR3 spans 17 residues. Germline-derived CDR1 and CDR2 are LGHNA and YSLEER. In nucleotides, the CDR3 is TGCGCCAGCAGCCAAAAAACAACAGGGACAGCGGGCACTGAAGCTTTCTTT. Translated: CASSQKTTGTAGTEAFF.

The chain joins TRBV4-1 to TRBJ2-4; D possibly corresponds to TRBD2 (6 bases). CDR3 length equals 16 residues. Trimming removed 3 bases from V and 7 bases from J, with 19 bases in between. Germline V gene data show CDR1 as MGHRA and CDR2 as YSYEKL. The CDR3, as DNA: TGCGCCAGCAGCCATTCTTTTCTGCTTCGGGGGAACATTCAGTACTTC. Protein sequence: CASSHSFLLRGNIQYF.

The rearrangement joins TRBV2 to TRBJ2-7; perhaps TRBD2 as D (5 bases). Trimming removed 8 bases at V and 0 bases at J, with 14 bases between. Looked up from germline, CDR1 is SNHLY and CDR2 is FYNNEI. The CDR3 loop spans 14 amino acids. This CDR3 reads CASLGRRSSYEQYF. CDR3 DNA sequence: TGTGCCAGCCTAGGACGGAGGAGCTCCTACGAGCAGTACTTC.

The chain employs TRBV19 and TRBJ1-1; 8 bases agree with TRBD1. Germline V gene lookup returns CDR1 LNHDA and CDR2 SQIVND (reference sequence). This CDR3 spans 14 amino acids. The ends lost 6 bases at V and 6 bases at J; junction bases unmatched: 9. CDR3 nucleotide sequence: TGTGCCAGTAGACCTAGGGACAGGTACGCTGAAGCTTTCTTT. This sequence encodes CASRPRDRYAEAFF. Full variable domain (rest looked up from reference TRBV19 and TRBJ1-1): DGGITQSPKYLFRKEGQNVTLSCEQNLNHDAMYWYRQDPGQGLRLIYYSQIVNDFQKGDIAEGYSVSREKKESFPLTVTSAQKNPTAFYLCASRPRDRYAEAFFGQGTRLTVV.

The V gene is TRBV2, the J gene TRBJ2-1; 9 bases line up with TRBD2. The V segment lost 6 bases and the J segment 7 bases; nucleotides outside the gene matches: 4. The germline V gene has CDR1 SNHLY and CDR2 FYNNEI. This CDR3 region has 13 residues. The CDR3 coding sequence is TGTGCCAGCAGGGGACTAGCTTCAAATGAGCAGTTCTTC. This codes for CASRGLASNEQFF.

This chain joins TRBV7-3 and TRBJ2-1, with D maybe TRBD1 (6 bases). Trimming removed 5 bases at V and 0 bases at J, with 11 bases between. The CDR3 covers 15 residues. Looked up from germline, CDR1 is SGHTA and CDR2 is FQGTGA. As DNA, the CDR3 is TGTGCCAGCAGCCTTCAGGGGAGCTCCTACAATGAGCAGTTCTTC. Encoded protein: CASSLQGSSYNEQFF.

V gene TRBV19 combines with J gene TRBJ2-3, with D unclear. Germline loops: CDR1 LNHDA, CDR2 SQIVND (reference sequence). V was pared by 1 base and J by 8 bases, with 10 bases between. The CDR3 runs 13 residues. The CDR3 sequence is CASSIGARGTQYF. The CDR3 DNA sequence: TGTGCCAGTAGTATAGGCGCCCGCGGTACGCAGTATTTT.

The chain employs TRBV3-1 (or the pseudogene TRBV3-2) and TRBJ1-5, with unresolved D. The CDR3 loop spans 14 amino acids. The V and J ends lost 1 base and 11 bases respectively, with 15 bases between them. The germline V gene has CDR1 LGHDT and CDR2 YNNKEL (reference sequence). DNA of the CDR3: TGTGCCAGCAGCCAAGCTCCGGACCTTATGGCCCAGCATTTT. It specifies CASSQAPDLMAQHF.

V and J are TRBV6-6 and TRBJ1-2; perhaps TRBD1 as D (5 bases). With 4 bases removed from V and 4 bases from J, the gap between germline ends came to 13 bases. CDR1 is MNHNY and CDR2 is SVGAGI in the germline V gene (reference sequence). The CDR3 totals 14 residues. CDR3 in amino acids: CASSFGGIRYGYTF. The CDR3 region has the DNA TGTGCCAGCAGTTTTGGGGGAATTCGCTATGGCTACACCTTC.

The gene calls are TRBV29-1 and TRBJ1-1; D call uncertain. V was pared by 5 bases and J by 1 base, with 14 bases between. Germline CDR1 and CDR2: SQVTM and ANQGSEA. The CDR3 has 14 residues. The chain's CDR3 is CSVTHPQKNTEAFF. CDR3 in DNA: TGCAGCGTTACTCACCCTCAGAAGAACACTGAAGCTTTCTTT.

The chain is built from TRBV7-3 and TRBJ2-2; no firm D call. The CDR3 sequence is 14 residues long. Trimming took off 8 bases at V and 0 bases at J, with 10 bases between the two ends. CDR1 is SGHTA and CDR2 is FQGTGA in the germline V gene. The DNA for the CDR3 is TGTGCCAGCGGCCGATTCGCGAACACCGGGGAGCTGTTTTTT. Protein: CASGRFANTGELFF.